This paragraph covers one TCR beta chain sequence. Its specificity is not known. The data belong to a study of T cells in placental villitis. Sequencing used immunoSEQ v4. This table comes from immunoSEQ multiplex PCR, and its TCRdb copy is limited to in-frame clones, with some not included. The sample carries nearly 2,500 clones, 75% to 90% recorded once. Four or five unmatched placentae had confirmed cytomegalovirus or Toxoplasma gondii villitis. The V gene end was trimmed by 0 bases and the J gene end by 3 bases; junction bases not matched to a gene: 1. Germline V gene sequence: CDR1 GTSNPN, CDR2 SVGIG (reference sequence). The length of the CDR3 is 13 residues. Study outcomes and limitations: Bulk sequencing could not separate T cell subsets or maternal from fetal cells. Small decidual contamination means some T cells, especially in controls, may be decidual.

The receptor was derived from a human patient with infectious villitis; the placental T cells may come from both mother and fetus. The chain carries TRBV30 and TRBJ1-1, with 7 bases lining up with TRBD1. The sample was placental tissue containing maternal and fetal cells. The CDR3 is CAWSVQGYTEAFF. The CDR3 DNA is TGTGCCTGGAGTGTACAGGGGTACACTGAAGCTTTCTTT.